This T cell receptor (beta chain) originates from a study of T cell responses to AZD1222 COVID-19 vaccine. Overall study findings and caveats: Repertoire collection took place solely once the T cell response had peaked. As reported, nearly half of all spike-specific TCRs target variant regions that are unmutated. With dominance at 160-218 and 743-854, vaccine-associated CD4 TCRs spanned spike. Donors were mostly white British, more females; clonal diversity possibly underestimated.

Assay: immunoSEQ multiplex PCR; the TCRdb copy retains only in-frame clones and omits some. Among roughly 150,000 clones, approximately 90% were seen once, and the ten largest hold 3% to 3.5%. The CDR3 has 11 residues. The V gene lost 3 bases and the J gene lost 11 bases, with 10 bases spanning the gap. Points on this clone: The antigen remains unidentified.

J is TRBJ1-1 and V is TRBV12-3 or TRBV12-4; D perhaps matches TRBD1 (5 bases). The clonotype originates from an adult in good health. The starting material was peripheral blood, obtained on day 0 of MenACWY control vaccination. The CDR3: CASSFSEGAFF. CDR3 in DNA: TGTGCCAGCAGTTTCTCGGAGGGGGCTTTCTTT.